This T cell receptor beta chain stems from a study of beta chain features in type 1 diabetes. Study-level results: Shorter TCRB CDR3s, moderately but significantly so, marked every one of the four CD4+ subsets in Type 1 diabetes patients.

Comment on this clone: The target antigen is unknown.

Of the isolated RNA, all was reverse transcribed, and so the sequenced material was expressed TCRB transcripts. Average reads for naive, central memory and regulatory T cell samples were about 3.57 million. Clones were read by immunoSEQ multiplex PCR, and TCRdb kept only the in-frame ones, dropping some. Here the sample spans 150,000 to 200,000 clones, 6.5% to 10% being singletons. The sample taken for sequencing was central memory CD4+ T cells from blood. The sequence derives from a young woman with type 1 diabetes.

The CDR3 DNA follows: TGTGCCAGCAGTGAGGGAGGGACGGAGAACTATGGCTACACCTTC. Translating it yields CASSEGGTENYGYTF. The genes are TRBV25-1 and TRBJ1-2, with D perhaps matching TRBD1 (5 bases). The V and J ends lost 3 bases and 2 bases respectively, with 13 bases between them. Germline V gene data show CDR1 as MGHDK and CDR2 as SYGVNS. The CDR3 is 15 residues long.